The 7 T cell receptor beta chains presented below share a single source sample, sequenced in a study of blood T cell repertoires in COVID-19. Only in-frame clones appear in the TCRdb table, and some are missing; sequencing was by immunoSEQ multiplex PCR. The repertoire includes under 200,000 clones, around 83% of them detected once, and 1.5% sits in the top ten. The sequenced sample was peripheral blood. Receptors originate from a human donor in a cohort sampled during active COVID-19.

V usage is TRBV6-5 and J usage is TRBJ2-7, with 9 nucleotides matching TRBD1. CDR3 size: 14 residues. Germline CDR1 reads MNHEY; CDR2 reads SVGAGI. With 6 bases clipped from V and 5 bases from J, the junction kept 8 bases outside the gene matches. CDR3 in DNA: TGTGCCAGCAGGGTGGGACAGGGTCACCACGAGCAGTACTTC. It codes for CASRVGQGHHEQYF.

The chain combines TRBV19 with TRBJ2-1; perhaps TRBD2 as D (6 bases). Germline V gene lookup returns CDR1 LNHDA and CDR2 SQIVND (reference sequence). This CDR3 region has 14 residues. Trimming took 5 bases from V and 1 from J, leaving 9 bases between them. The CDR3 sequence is CASSAGTSYNEQFF. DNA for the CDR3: TGTGCCAGTAGTGCGGGGACTTCCTACAATGAGCAGTTCTTC.

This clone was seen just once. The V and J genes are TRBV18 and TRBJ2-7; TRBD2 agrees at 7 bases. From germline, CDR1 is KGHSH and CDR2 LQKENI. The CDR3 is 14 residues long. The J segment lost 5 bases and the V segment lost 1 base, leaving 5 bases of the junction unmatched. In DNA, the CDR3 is TGTGCCAGCTCACCACAGGAGGGAGGGAACGAGCAGTACTTC. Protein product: CASSPQEGGNEQYF.

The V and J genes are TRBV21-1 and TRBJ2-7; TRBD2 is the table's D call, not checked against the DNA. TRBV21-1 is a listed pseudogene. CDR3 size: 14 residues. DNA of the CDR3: TGTGCCAGCAGTCAGCGGGAGGTTTCCTACGAGCAGTACTTC. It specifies CASSQREVSYEQYF.

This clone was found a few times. The CDR3 loop is CASSLRGGSYNEQFF. The CDR3 DNA sequence: TGTGCCAGCAGCCTGCGGGGGGGCTCCTACAATGAGCAGTTCTTC. V and J are TRBV5-4 and TRBJ2-1; 9 bases are a match to TRBD2. V was pared by 4 bases and J by 0 bases, with 2 bases of the junction left unmatched. Germline CDR1 reads SGHNT; CDR2 reads YYREEE (reference sequence). The CDR3 has 15 amino acids.

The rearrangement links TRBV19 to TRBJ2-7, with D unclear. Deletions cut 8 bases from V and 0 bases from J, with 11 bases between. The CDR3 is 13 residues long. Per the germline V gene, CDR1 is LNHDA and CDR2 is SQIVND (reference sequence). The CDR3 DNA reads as TGTGCCAGTGCGCCGGCGGACTCCTACGAGCAGTACTTC. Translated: CASAPADSYEQYF.

CDR3 in amino acids: CASSHRTGPMGDTIYF. The CDR3 region has the DNA TGTGCCAGCAGCCATCGGACAGGGCCGATGGGGGACACCATATATTTT. The chain recombines TRBV14 with TRBJ1-3; 8 bases fit TRBD1. Unmatched junction bases numbered 12, after V lost 3 bases and J lost 8 bases. Per the germline V gene, CDR1 is SGHDN and CDR2 is FVKESK. The CDR3 totals 16 residues.